Listed below are T cell receptor beta chains from one sample, sequenced in a study of control samples from healthy donors and cancer patients. The method was immunoSEQ multiplex PCR; TCRdb's version includes in-frame clones alone and lacks a portion of them. The sample has 130,000 to 150,000 clones; about 95% are singletons. The sequencing sample was made of PBMCs. The source is a man aged 60 to 69 with colorectal cancer. Both conserved end residues are part of each CDR3.

V	J	CDR3
TRBV30	TRBJ1-1	CACGQPNTEAFF
TRBV6-1	TRBJ1-1	CASSDRSGTGNTEAFF
TRBV7-2	TRBJ2-7	CASSTRGLSYEQYF
TRBV5-1	TRBJ2-1	CASSLQDYNEQFF
TRBV6-2/TRBV6-3	TRBJ2-5	CASSYVLAGKDETQYF
TRBV19	TRBJ2-7	CASSSRQGSSSYEQYF
TRBV3-1/TRBV3-2	TRBJ2-1	CASSPQGGSYNEQFF
TRBV19	TRBJ1-2	CASSIGESFSGYGYTF
TRBV5-4	TRBJ1-2	CASTGQGDRGYTF
TRBV6-2/TRBV6-3	TRBJ2-5	CASRPSGGAETQYF
TRBV9	TRBJ2-5	CASSSTSGIQETQYF
TRBV7-2	TRBJ1-1	CASSQWTGQTEAFF
TRBV9	TRBJ2-3	CASSVVAAPSTDTQYF
TRBV5-1	TRBJ1-4	CASSGGGVGEKLFF
TRBV29-1	TRBJ2-2	CSVAVGQNTGELFF
TRBV24-1	TRBJ2-1	CATSALGLAGGRNEQFF
TRBV5-1	TRBJ2-3	CASSMRTVFGDTQYF
TRBV20-1	TRBJ1-6	CSASRGGTGLTFGSPLHF
TRBV14	TRBJ1-2	CASSQGGTARYTF
TRBV13	TRBJ2-7	CASSLRVGGSSYEQYF
TRBV5-1	TRBJ2-2	CASSPGTGVNTGELFF
TRBV15	TRBJ1-4	CATSRSIGQGFEKLFF
TRBV7-2	TRBJ2-5	CASSLVAGSGGFQETQYF
TRBV2	TRBJ2-2	CATSALTGGAEDPGELFF
TRBV7-9	TRBJ2-2	CASSLVPVRGTGELFF
TRBV28	TRBJ1-1	CASRKTANTEAFF
TRBV19	TRBJ2-1	CASSLTSGGAIEQFF
TRBV20-1	TRBJ1-2	CSASPGQGHYGYTF
TRBV27	TRBJ1-1	CASSPGQMNTEAFF
TRBV18	TRBJ1-6	CASSLPGRSNSPLHF
TRBV6-6	TRBJ1-6	CASSYTLDSYNSPLHF
TRBV24-1	TRBJ2-7	CATSDFRLNLPEQYF
TRBV6-6	TRBJ2-2	CASSPGGNTGELFF
TRBV30	TRBJ2-5	CAWSRTGGAETQYF
TRBV7-2	TRBJ1-1	CASSLVADTEAFF
TRBV28	TRBJ2-7	CASGRQAPTYEQYF
TRBV18	TRBJ2-7	CASSPGQKSYEQYF
TRBV28	TRBJ2-2	CAIRGGSDTGELFF
TRBV28	TRBJ1-2	CASSSPPGAGRWQARGYTF
TRBV19	TRBJ1-1	CASSATGILEAFF
TRBV5-4	TRBJ2-1	CASSSDTGRSEQFF
TRBV7-9	TRBJ1-1	CASTLGKTDEAFF
TRBV7-9	TRBJ2-3	CASSPEGGPDTQYF
TRBV3-1/TRBV3-2	TRBJ2-2	CASSQGQGFGELFF
TRBV6-1	TRBJ2-7	CASSERHTNTRGRSYEQYF
TRBV6-4	TRBJ1-6	CASSRQGNSPLHF
TRBV3-1/TRBV3-2	TRBJ2-7	CASSLRERDYEQYF
TRBV7-9	TRBJ2-7	CASSAEGYEQYF
TRBV30	TRBJ1-6	CAWGRNNSPLHF
TRBV12-3/TRBV12-4	TRBJ2-3	CASRQGPDTQYF